The 21 T cell receptor beta chains given below trace back to one sample, sequenced in a study of regulatory T cells in long-lasting Graves disease. Investigators prepared the TCR beta libraries by applying iRepertoire HTBI primers and Arm-PCR of CDR3 regions. One entry per CDR3 protein, called by TCRdb with MiXCR from the multiplex PCR reads. The repertoire holds around 250,000 distinct CDR3 sequences, with about 18% as singletons. The time point denotes: newly diagnosed GD, antithyroid drugs for less than 3 months. Construction of the TCR library relied on RNA isolated from PBMCs. These data were also filed under a second study, of T cells in Graves' hyperthyroidism and ophthalmopathy.

The sample was peripheral blood mononuclear cells (PBMCs), taken at new diagnosis, from a patient treated with antithyroid drugs. The receptors come from a woman in her 30s with Graves disease.

This clonotype was seen at least ten times. The V and J genes are TRBV2 and TRBJ1-5; 7 nucleotides match TRBD1. Germline-derived CDR1 and CDR2 are SNHLY and FYNNEI. The CDR3 covers 15 residues. V gave up 6 bases and J gave up 6 bases; unmatched junction bases: 11. The CDR3, as DNA: TGTGCCAGCAGGCGTGCCCCAGGGGGTGGTCAGCCCCAGCATTTT. This encodes CASRRAPGGGQPQHF.

This clonotype was counted ten times or more. V usage is TRBV6-1 and J usage is TRBJ2-2; D gene unclear. The germline V gene encodes CDR1 MNHNS and CDR2 SASEGT. V lost 3 bases to trimming and J lost 5 bases, with 10 bases between them. The CDR3 has 14 residues. The CDR3 reads CASSDLRDTGELFF. DNA of the CDR3: TGTGCCAGCAGTGACCTCCGAGATACCGGGGAGCTGTTTTTT.

Ten or more counts support this clonotype. The rearrangement joins TRBV6-5 to TRBJ1-1, with D perhaps TRBD1 (5 bases). Between the trimmed V and J ends, which lost 2 bases and 7 bases, there was a span of 8 bases. From germline, CDR1 is MNHEY and CDR2 SVGAGI. The CDR3 has 12 amino acids. The CDR3 region is CASSYGDSEAFF. CDR3 coding DNA: TGTGCCAGCAGTTACGGCGACAGTGAAGCTTTCTTT.

This clonotype was observed a handful of times. The chain recombines TRBV6-1 with TRBJ2-7; the match to TRBD2 covers 7 bases. CDR3 size: 13 residues. Germline V gene data show CDR1 as MNHNS and CDR2 as SASEGT. The V segment lost 5 bases and the J segment 4 bases; nucleotides outside the gene matches: 5. The CDR3 protein is CASSPRGEYEQYF. CDR3 coding DNA: TGTGCCAGCAGTCCACGGGGGGAATACGAGCAGTACTTC.

There are many counts of this clonotype. CDR3 DNA: TGTGCCAGCAGCAGGGTGAACACTGAAGCTTTCTTT. Translation gives CASSRVNTEAFF. The chain is built from TRBV3-1 and TRBJ1-1; no reliable D call. CDR3 length: 12 residues. V shed 5 bases and J shed 0 bases, with 4 bases lying between them. Germline CDR1 LGHDT, CDR2 YNNKEL (reference sequence).

This clonotype was observed many times. The genes are TRBV11-2 and TRBJ1-2; D is possibly TRBD1 (5 bases). This CDR3 is built from 12 residues. From germline, CDR1 is SGHAT and CDR2 FQNNGV. V lost 3 bases to trimming and J lost 6 bases, with 8 bases between them. As DNA, the CDR3 is TGTGCCAGCAGCTTCTGGGGGGATGGCTACACCTTC. Its protein is CASSFWGDGYTF.

This clonotype was found many times. The genes are TRBV6-1 and TRBJ1-1, with D perhaps TRBD1 (5 bases). This CDR3 is 16 amino acids long. CDR1 is MNHNS, CDR2 SASEGT, per germline. V was clipped by 6 bases and J by 1 base, with 18 bases between them. CDR3 loop: CASSRGVSTQNTEAFF. The CDR3 DNA sequence: TGTGCCAGCAGCCGGGGGGTTTCCACCCAGAACACTGAAGCTTTCTTT.

This clonotype was found many times. The V gene is TRBV14, the J gene TRBJ1-1, with a weak D call TRBD1 (6 bases). With 6 bases removed from V and 6 bases from J, the gap between germline ends came to 14 bases. CDR3 length: 13 amino acids. Germline CDR1 and CDR2: SGHDN and FVKESK. This CDR3 reads CASRLGGIAEAFF. The CDR3 DNA reads TGTGCCAGCAGGCTAGGGGGGATCGCTGAAGCTTTCTTT.

This clonotype was detected a few times. V and J are TRBV20-1 and TRBJ2-7; 9 bases agree with TRBD2. Germline V gives CDR1 DFQATT, CDR2 SNEGSKA (reference sequence). J gave up 3 bases and V 0 bases, and 9 bases lay outside the gene matches. This CDR3 region has 16 residues. This CDR3 reads CSARDWASGILYEQYF. CDR3 DNA sequence: TGCAGTGCTAGAGATTGGGCTAGCGGGATCCTCTACGAGCAGTACTTC.

V usage is TRBV20-1 and J usage is TRBJ2-5; 8 bases are shared with TRBD2. V was clipped by 6 bases and J by 0 bases; unmatched bases: 9. This CDR3 region has 15 residues. The V gene's germline CDR1 is DFQATT and CDR2 SNEGSKA (reference sequence). The CDR3, as DNA: TGCAGTGCCCCCGGGGGTAGCGGGAACCAAGAGACCCAGTACTTC. Translation: CSAPGGSGNQETQYF.

This clonotype was detected many times. This sequence joins TRBV18 and TRBJ2-2; unclear D gene. This CDR3 region has 16 residues. The V gene's germline CDR1 is KGHSH and CDR2 LQKENI. V lost 1 base to trimming and J lost 1 base, with 10 bases between them. The CDR3 here is CASSPLTQENTGELFF. CDR3 DNA sequence: TGTGCCAGCTCACCACTAACTCAGGAGAACACCGGGGAGCTGTTTTTT.

CDR3 protein: CASSIGAGTPNTEAFF. The CDR3 bases are TGTGCCAGTAGTATTGGGGCCGGGACACCGAACACTGAAGCTTTCTTT. The chain combines TRBV19 with TRBJ1-1, with D perhaps matching TRBD1 (6 bases). V was pared by 3 bases and J by 1 base, with 15 bases between. The CDR3 sequence is 16 residues long. Germline CDR1 and CDR2: LNHDA and SQIVND (reference sequence).

In this sample, this clonotype turned up many times. Compared with germline, one end of the junction differs, possibly owing to a read error. This chain connects TRBV5-1 to TRBJ1-4; 9 positions agree with TRBD1. Germline V gene sequence: CDR1 SGHRS, CDR2 YFSETQ. The CDR3 runs 13 residues. The CDR3 loop reads CVSSRDRDEKLFF. In nucleotides, the CDR3 is TGCGTCAGCAGCAGGGACAGGGATGAAAAACTGTTTTTT.

This clonotype was detected many times. The gene calls are TRBV7-6 and TRBJ2-1; 10 bases map to TRBD2. Looked up from germline, CDR1 is SGHVS and CDR2 is FNYEAQ. The CDR3 has 15 amino acids. V dropped 6 bases and J dropped 3; count of bases not matched to a gene: 5. The CDR3 sequence: CASSPLAGGYNEQFF. As DNA, the CDR3 is TGTGCCAGCAGTCCGTTAGCGGGGGGCTACAATGAGCAGTTCTTC.

Many counts were recorded for this clonotype. The CDR3 region is CASSLARSEDGYTF. In nucleotides, the CDR3 is TGTGCCAGCAGCTTAGCGCGGAGTGAGGATGGCTACACCTTC. This sequence joins TRBV7-9 and TRBJ1-2; D is unresolved. Trimming shortened V by 0 bases and J by 6 bases, and 11 bases separated the two germline ends. The CDR3 contains 14 residues. Germline CDR1 is SEHNR and CDR2 is FQNEAQ (reference sequence). The entire variable domain, with the rest obtained from reference TRBV7-9 and TRBJ1-2, is as follows: DTGVSQNPRHKITKRGQNVTFRCDPISEHNRLYWYRQTLGQGPEFLTYFQNEAQLEKSRLLSDRFSAERPKGSFSTLEIQRTEQGDSAMYLCASSLARSEDGYTFGSGTRLTVV.

The rearrangement links TRBV12-3 or TRBV12-4 to TRBJ2-7; TRBD2 agrees at 9 bases. CDR3 length: 16 amino acids. V was clipped by 4 bases and J by 0 bases; unmatched bases: 7. The DNA of the CDR3 is TGTGCCAGCAGTTCCGTAGCGGGGGCCACCTCCTACGAGCAGTACTTC. Translation: CASSSVAGATSYEQYF.

The table lists this clonotype with many counts. The J gene is TRBJ1-2, the V gene TRBV5-1, with D hard to call. This CDR3 has 15 residues. Per the germline V gene, CDR1 is SGHRS and CDR2 is YFSETQ. Trimming removed 6 bases from V and 2 bases from J, with 17 bases in between. CDR3 region: CASTPRREGNYGYTF. CDR3 bases: TGCGCCAGCACACCACGGAGGGAAGGGAACTATGGCTACACCTTC.

The table lists this clonotype with many counts. The chain carries TRBV2 and TRBJ1-1; D remains ambiguous. Germline V CDR1 and CDR2: SNHLY, FYNNEI. The CDR3 consists of 10 residues. V lost 8 bases and J lost 7, with 8 bases in between. The CDR3 protein is CASSGFEAFF. CDR3 in DNA: TGTGCCAGCTCGGGGTTTGAAGCTTTCTTT.

In this sample, this clonotype turned up a few times. The rearrangement links TRBV20-1 to TRBJ1-1; D not certain. V lost 7 bases and J 1 base, leaving 7 bases between the germline ends. The CDR3 spans 11 residues. CDR1 is DFQATT and CDR2 is SNEGSKA in the germline V gene (reference sequence). This CDR3 is CSGTKNTEAFF. The CDR3 region has the DNA TGCAGTGGCACAAAGAACACTGAAGCTTTCTTT.

In its sample, this clonotype was seen a few times. The J gene is TRBJ2-7, the V gene TRBV14; 7 nucleotides agree with TRBD1. The V gene end was trimmed by 6 bases and the J gene end by 3 bases; junction bases not matched to a gene: 14. Germline V gene data show CDR1 as SGHDN and CDR2 as FVKESK. The CDR3 spans 16 residues. The CDR3, as DNA: TGTGCCAGCAGTCGAAGCCGGGACAGTCAGAACTACGAGCAGTACTTC. Encoded protein: CASSRSRDSQNYEQYF.

J is TRBJ2-5 and V is TRBV20-1, with TRBD2 identical over 9 bases. Germline CDR1 and CDR2: DFQATT and SNEGSKA (reference sequence). CDR3 length: 16 amino acids. The J segment lost 4 bases and the V segment lost 0 bases, leaving 9 bases of the junction unmatched. The CDR3 region has the DNA TGCAGTGCTAGAGATCGATTCGGCGGGGGGGCAGAGACCCAGTACTTC. Residues: CSARDRFGGGAETQYF.